This T cell receptor beta chain was captured in a study of blood T cell repertoires in COVID-19. Study-wide background: The study drew acute and convalescent COVID-19 samples from the United States, Italy and Spain.

Clones were read by immunoSEQ multiplex PCR, and TCRdb kept only the in-frame ones, dropping some. The profile shows over 45,000 clones, around 81% of them singletons. Germline V gene lookup returns CDR1 SGDLS and CDR2 YYNGEE. The V and J ends lost 4 bases and 9 bases respectively, with 23 bases between them. This CDR3 comprises 16 residues. Sequencing was done on a sample of peripheral blood. The sequence came from a man between 60 and 75 years old with acute or convalescent COVID-19. V usage is TRBV9 and J usage is TRBJ2-1; D unresolved. The CDR3 DNA is TGTGCCAGCAGCCCTTCTGTCCCAGACTTCACTATTGAGCAGTTCTTC. Residues: CASSPSVPDFTIEQFF.